Following are 26 T cell receptor beta chains from one sample sequenced in a study of T-cell reconstitution after alpha-beta-depleted transplantation in children. Construction of the TCRbeta library involved unique molecular identifiers. TCRdb re-called the PCR reads with MiXCR, one entry per CDR3 protein. The sample shows 800,000 to 1,000,000 distinct CDR3 sequences, about 31% of them seen only once. The source material was PBMCs, mostly from graft donor cells, sampled 360 days after TCRalphabeta/CD19-depleted stem cell transplant. These receptors all stem from a boy in the first two years of life who had a stem cell transplant for SCID, so the T cells may come from the graft donor.

This clonotype appeared a few times. The chain employs TRBV20-1 and TRBJ1-5, with D possibly TRBD1 on 5 matching bases. The CDR3 extends over 15 amino acids. Looked up from germline, CDR1 is DFQATT and CDR2 is SNEGSKA (reference sequence). The V end lost 6 bases, the J end lost 4 bases, and 19 bases lay between the germline ends. DNA of the CDR3: TGCAGTGCCCCGACCGGGACGGGGGGGAATCAGCCCCAGCATTTT. The encoded protein is CSAPTGTGGNQPQHF.

This rearrangement joins TRBV12-3 or TRBV12-4 to TRBJ1-1, with no clear D. The V gene lost 3 bases and the J gene lost 11 bases, with 13 bases spanning the gap. CDR3 length: 12 amino acids. CDR3 sequence reads: CASSFGLLEAFF. CDR3 DNA sequence: TGTGCCAGCAGTTTTGGGCTTTTGGAGGCTTTCTTT.

This clonotype was seen a few times. The chain uses TRBV5-1 and TRBJ2-1; D perhaps matches TRBD1 (6 bases). Trimming cost V 3 bases and J 6 bases, with 19 bases left between them. The germline gives CDR1 SGHRS, CDR2 YFSETQ. The CDR3 is 16 amino acids. CDR3 region: CASSWTTGNVGNEQFF. CDR3 bases: TGCGCCAGCAGCTGGACCACAGGGAATGTTGGCAATGAGCAGTTCTTC.

V and J are TRBV28 and TRBJ2-1; 9 bases line up with TRBD2. J gave up 3 bases and V 7 bases, and 4 bases lay outside the gene matches. The germline gives CDR1 MDHEN, CDR2 SYDVKM. This CDR3 has 14 residues. The CDR3 is CASTLAGIYNEQFF. As DNA, the CDR3 is TGTGCCAGCACCCTAGCGGGGATCTACAATGAGCAGTTCTTC.

There are a few counts of this clonotype. V gene TRBV11-3 combines with J gene TRBJ2-3; D is ambiguous. The CDR3 is made up of 15 amino acids. Trimming left V 1 base short and J 0 bases short, with 8 bases between. Germline-derived CDR1 and CDR2 are SGHNT and YENEEA. CDR3 sequence reads: CASSLGRISTDTQYF. Here the CDR3 DNA reads TGTGCCAGCAGCTTAGGACGGATTAGCACAGATACGCAGTATTTT.

This clonotype was recorded a few times. V gene TRBV5-1 combines with J gene TRBJ2-7; 8 bases match TRBD2. Germline CDR1 reads SGHRS; CDR2 reads YFSETQ. The CDR3 covers 14 residues. V shed 5 bases and J 5 bases; nucleotides not matched to a gene: 9. CDR3 bases: TGCGCCAGCAGTCGAGCGGGGGAAGGCCACGAGCAGTACTTC. It is translated as CASSRAGEGHEQYF. The full variable domain, with the rest looked up from reference TRBV5-1 and TRBJ2-7, is KAGVTQTPRYLIKTRGQQVTLSCSPISGHRSVSWYQQTPGQGLQFLFEYFSETQRNKGNFPGRFSGRQFSNSRSEMNVSTLELGDSALYLCASSRAGEGHEQYFGPGTRLTVT.

The V gene is TRBV28, the J gene TRBJ2-7; 10 nucleotides match TRBD1. The CDR3 spans 16 residues. From germline, CDR1 is MDHEN and CDR2 SYDVKM. V lost 8 bases and J lost 7; bases outside the gene matches: 17. CDR3 nucleotide sequence: TGTGCCAGCGCATCGACAGGGGGCATAGCTAGGAGGGAGCAGTACTTC. It specifies CASASTGGIARREQYF.

This clonotype was observed a handful of times. In DNA, the CDR3 is TGTGCCAGCAGTTCCGGGGACAGGGGCGTGACGACAGATACGCAGTATTTT. Translated: CASSSGDRGVTTDTQYF. This rearrangement joins TRBV28 to TRBJ2-3; 10 bases are a match to TRBD1. Germline loops: CDR1 MDHEN, CDR2 SYDVKM. The J segment lost 3 bases and the V segment lost 4 bases, leaving 10 bases of the junction unmatched. This CDR3 region has 17 residues.

The rearrangement links TRBV28 to TRBJ2-5; 9 positions agree with TRBD1. CDR3 length equals 15 residues. Per germline, CDR1 MDHEN and CDR2 SYDVKM. The ends lost 2 bases at V and 6 bases at J; junction bases unmatched: 7. CDR3 bases: TGTGCCAGCAGTTTAACAGGGGGCCCTATCAAGACCCAGTACTTC. It codes for CASSLTGGPIKTQYF.

This clonotype was detected a few times. The rearrangement joins TRBV10-3 to TRBJ2-5, with D tentatively TRBD2 (6 bases). The CDR3 consists of 14 residues. Trimming shortened V by 4 bases and J by 5 bases, and 14 bases separated the two germline ends. Germline V gene sequence: CDR1 ENHRY, CDR2 SYGVKD. Here the CDR3 DNA reads TGTGCCATCAGTGCTGCGACTAGAGCGGAGACCCAGTACTTC. This gives the protein CAISAATRAETQYF.

This clonotype was detected a few times. The chain links TRBV28 to TRBJ2-4; D is ambiguous. The CDR3 is made up of 11 amino acids. Looked up from germline, CDR1 is MDHEN and CDR2 is SYDVKM. The ends were cut back, 8 bases at V and 5 bases at J, with 7 bases in the middle. The CDR3 DNA reads TGTGCCAGCCTGACCCAAAACATTCAGTACTTC. Translated: CASLTQNIQYF.

The chain recombines TRBV12-3 or TRBV12-4 with TRBJ2-5; 7 positions agree with TRBD2. This CDR3 has 16 residues. With V trimmed by 7 bases and J by 2 bases, 13 bases remained unmatched. In DNA form, the CDR3 reads TGTGCCAGCACCCCCGAGCTAGCGGTAAATCAAGAGACCCAGTACTTC. It translates to CASTPELAVNQETQYF.

This clonotype was seen a single time. The chain couples TRBV12-3 or TRBV12-4 to TRBJ2-1; perhaps TRBD1 as D (7 bases). The CDR3 covers 15 residues. Trimming took off 6 bases at V and 3 bases at J, with 15 bases between the two ends. In DNA form, the CDR3 reads TGTGCCAGCAGACAAACAGGGGAGGTCTACAATGAGCAGTTCTTC. This sequence encodes CASRQTGEVYNEQFF.

The V call is TRBV7-2, the J call TRBJ2-3; D is possibly TRBD2 (5 bases). Looked up from germline, CDR1 is SGHTA and CDR2 is FQGNSA. The CDR3 length is 16 residues. Between the trimmed V and J ends, which lost 4 bases and 3 bases, there was a span of 17 bases. The CDR3: CASSSQSTRATDTQYF. CDR3 coding DNA: TGTGCCAGCAGCTCCCAAAGCACTAGGGCTACAGATACGCAGTATTTT.

The genes are TRBV11-2 and TRBJ1-1; D remains ambiguous. This CDR3 has 14 residues. Trimming took 4 bases from V and 1 from J, leaving 10 bases between them. Germline V gives CDR1 SGHAT, CDR2 FQNNGV. This CDR3 reads CASSSLSGNTEAFF. Here the CDR3 DNA reads TGTGCCAGCAGCTCGCTCAGTGGGAACACTGAAGCTTTCTTT. The variable domain in full, completed from reference TRBV11-2 and TRBJ1-1, reads EAGVAQSPRYKIIEKRQSVAFWCNPISGHATLYWYQQILGQGPKLLIQFQNNGVVDDSQLPKDRFSAERLKGVDSTLKIQPAKLEDSAVYLCASSSLSGNTEAFFGQGTRLTVV.

The V call is TRBV4-2, the J call TRBJ2-1; possible D gene TRBD1, 5 bases. Trimming stripped 1 base from V and 3 bases from J, with 22 bases between. This CDR3 has 19 amino acids. Germline-derived CDR1 and CDR2 are LGHNA and YNFKEQ. The CDR3 DNA follows: TGTGCCAGCAGCCAAGTGGACACCAAAGGGGCCATTTTCTACAATGAGCAGTTCTTC. Protein: CASSQVDTKGAIFYNEQFF.

The chain couples TRBV2 to TRBJ2-3, with 12 bases lining up with TRBD2. The germline CDR1 and CDR2 sequences are SNHLY and FYNNEI. The J segment lost 4 bases and the V segment lost 7 bases, leaving 6 bases of the junction unmatched. The CDR3 is 15 residues long. The CDR3 nucleotides are TGTGCCAGCAAAAGGACTAGCGGGGTTCCAGATACGCAGTATTTT. This sequence encodes CASKRTSGVPDTQYF.

V usage is TRBV12-3 or TRBV12-4 and J usage is TRBJ2-2; TRBD1 aligns across 11 bases. CDR3 size: 16 residues. The V gene end was trimmed by 5 bases and the J gene end by 4 bases; junction bases not matched to a gene: 6. The CDR3 loop reads CASSPDRGRGTGELFF. CDR3 coding DNA: TGTGCCAGCAGTCCGGACAGGGGGCGAGGCACCGGGGAGCTGTTTTTT.

The sample holds a few counts of this clonotype. This chain links TRBV12-3 or TRBV12-4 with TRBJ1-1, with D unresolved. V was clipped by 3 bases and J by 6 bases, with 11 bases between them. The CDR3 loop spans 13 amino acids. The CDR3 region has the DNA TGTGCCAGCAGTTTGAAGGGAAGGTCTGAAGCTTTCTTT. Its protein is CASSLKGRSEAFF.

There are a few counts of this clonotype. The chain carries TRBV20-1 and TRBJ2-7, with D unclear. The germline gives CDR1 DFQATT, CDR2 SNEGSKA (reference sequence). The CDR3 totals 13 residues. V was pared by 7 bases and J by 0 bases, with 13 bases between. The CDR3 sequence: CSVPLGLSYEQYF. Here the CDR3 DNA reads TGCAGTGTCCCCCTTGGCCTCTCCTACGAGCAGTACTTC.

A few counts support this clonotype. The chain uses TRBV5-1 and TRBJ1-1; D may be TRBD1 (5 bases). The V gene's germline CDR1 is SGHRS and CDR2 YFSETQ. The CDR3 consists of 14 residues. The V end lost 4 bases, the J end lost 4 bases, and 14 bases lay between the germline ends. CDR3 DNA sequence: TGCGCCAGCAGCGCTGCGACAGTTCGCACTGAAGCTTTCTTT. This sequence encodes CASSAATVRTEAFF.

The genes are TRBV7-9 and TRBJ2-5; TRBD1 aligns across 7 bases. Germline V lookup: CDR1 SEHNR, CDR2 FQNEAQ (reference sequence). With 1 base clipped from V and 0 bases from J, the junction kept 2 bases outside the gene matches. CDR3 length: 15 amino acids. This chain's CDR3 is CASSLVDRNQETQYF. The CDR3 DNA reads as TGTGCCAGCAGCTTAGTGGACAGGAACCAAGAGACCCAGTACTTC.

The CDR3 is CSASGTHSYEQYF. CDR3 DNA: TGCAGCGCCTCCGGGACCCACTCCTACGAGCAGTACTTC. The chain has TRBV29-1 and TRBJ2-7; D is possibly TRBD1 or TRBD2 (5 bases each). Between the trimmed V and J ends, which lost 7 bases and 0 bases, there was a span of 13 bases. CDR1 is SQVTM, CDR2 ANQGSEA, per germline. The CDR3 spans 13 residues.

The sample holds a few counts of this clonotype. The rearrangement links TRBV5-5 to TRBJ1-6; D is ambiguous. Germline CDR1 and CDR2: SGHKS and YYEKEE (reference sequence). The length of the CDR3 is 16 residues. Trimming pared 1 base from V and 7 bases from J, leaving 15 bases between. The CDR3 DNA follows: TGTGCCAGCAGCTTGTCTATAGGGTCGTCGAATTCACCCCTCCACTTT. It is translated as CASSLSIGSSNSPLHF.

V usage is TRBV12-3 or TRBV12-4 and J usage is TRBJ2-7; 7 nucleotides agree with TRBD1. The CDR3 loop spans 15 amino acids. V was clipped by 1 base and J by 2 bases; unmatched bases: 5. CDR3 DNA: TGTGCCAGCAGTTTAGTACAGGGGAACCCCTACGAGCAGTACTTC. Protein product: CASSLVQGNPYEQYF.

This clonotype was seen ten or more times. The V and J genes are TRBV24-1 and TRBJ2-5; TRBD1 aligns across 9 bases. CDR1 and CDR2 from the germline V gene are KGHDR and SFDVKD. V shed 2 bases and J 6 bases; nucleotides not matched to a gene: 9. The CDR3 length is 16 residues. The CDR3 DNA follows: TGTGCCACCAGTGATTCGGGGACAGGGAAGGGAAAGACCCAGTACTTC. Translation: CATSDSGTGKGKTQYF.